This TCR beta chain was recorded in a study of T cells after yellow fever vaccination. Background on the study: SMART-Seq v4 Ultra Low Input prepared libraries from low-cell fractions. Study results and limitations: Few clonotypes appeared in both CD4 and CD8 compartments.

5'RACE template switching generated TCR cDNA, adding a universal primer site and UMIs. MiXCR, run by TCRdb on the 5' RACE reads, gives a single entry per CDR3 protein. The table shows just over 250,000 distinct CDR3 sequences, with about 5.2% occurring only once. The V gene's germline CDR1 is SGHAT and CDR2 FQNNGV. The germline V and J ends were trimmed by 2 bases and 2 bases, with 7 bases remaining between them. The CDR3 consists of 14 residues. In its sample, this clonotype was seen many times. Its antigen is not identified. Sequences were derived from CD4+ T cells sorted from PBMCs, sampled on the day of the yellow fever booster vaccination. The rearrangement joins TRBV11-2 to TRBJ1-5, with a weak D call TRBD1 (6 bases). This TCR was recovered from a man younger than 30 who received the YFV17D yellow fever vaccine. This chain's CDR3 is CASSLRTGNQPQHF. The CDR3 DNA reads as TGTGCCAGCAGCTTAAGGACAGGCAATCAGCCCCAGCATTTT.